What follows are 17 T cell receptor beta chains derived from one specimen sequenced in a study of T cells after yellow fever vaccination (dated by TCRdb to the late 2010s). Receptors were amplified or captured by 5' RACE. TCRdb lists the instrument as Illumina NovaSeq 6000. TCRdb reran the public reads through fastp at Q25 and MiXCR, keeping productive beta chains. Rows are unified per CDR3 protein, each entry keeping the most common DNA and genes. Within this sample are about 99,000 distinct CDR3 sequences, with 5.8% of them counted one time only. The top ten clonotypes cover more than 40% of the sample. The sample's treatment or condition label, in plain terms: live attenuated yellow fever vaccine strain. The sequencing used CD8+ T cells sorted from PBMCs, collected 10 days after the yellow fever booster vaccination. These receptors originate from a man younger than 35 who received the YFV17D yellow fever vaccine.

This chain connects TRBV7-2 to TRBJ2-7; 7 positions match TRBD1. The J segment lost 4 bases and the V segment lost 4 bases, leaving 13 bases of the junction unmatched. Germline V gene data show CDR1 as SGHTA and CDR2 as FQGNSA. The CDR3 spans 16 residues. CDR3 residues: CASSSVTGPSRYEQYF. CDR3 DNA: TGTGCCAGCAGCTCCGTGACAGGGCCCTCACGGTACGAGCAGTACTTC.

This clonotype appeared many times. The V and J genes are TRBV5-1 and TRBJ2-3, with D maybe TRBD1 (6 bases). The CDR3 length is 15 residues. Trimming took 0 bases from V and 2 from J, leaving 10 bases between them. Germline V gene lookup returns CDR1 SGHRS and CDR2 YFSETQ. The CDR3: CASSLEGQFTDTQYF. CDR3 coding DNA: TGCGCCAGCAGCTTGGAAGGACAGTTCACAGATACGCAGTATTTT.

In its sample, this clonotype was seen many times. The V call is TRBV12-3 or TRBV12-4, the J call TRBJ2-7; 9 bases agree with TRBD1. The J segment lost 6 bases and the V segment lost 5 bases, leaving 2 bases of the junction unmatched. The CDR3 runs to 12 residues. CDR3 in amino acids: CASSRDRVEQYF. In DNA form, the CDR3 reads TGTGCCAGCAGTAGGGACAGGGTCGAGCAGTACTTC.

The V call is TRBV3-1, the J call TRBJ1-5; 12 nucleotides line up with TRBD1. This CDR3 has 18 residues. With 3 bases clipped from V and 1 base from J, the junction kept 7 bases outside the gene matches. The germline V gene encodes CDR1 LGHDT and CDR2 YNNKEL (reference sequence). The CDR3 sequence is CASSQGQGAILSNQPQHF. In DNA, the CDR3 is TGTGCCAGCAGCCAGGGACAGGGGGCGATTCTGAGCAATCAGCCCCAGCATTTT.

This clonotype was observed many times. The chain uses TRBV20-1 and TRBJ2-7; D call uncertain. The CDR3 is 14 amino acids. Germline loops: CDR1 DFQATT, CDR2 SNEGSKA (reference sequence). The V end lost 0 bases, the J end lost 1 base, and 10 bases lay between the germline ends. The CDR3 coding sequence is TGCAGTGCTAGAGATCCGGCGCATTCCTACGAGCAGTACTTC. This gives the protein CSARDPAHSYEQYF.

This clonotype was found a few times. V and J are TRBV4-3 and TRBJ2-1, with 8 bases matching TRBD1. The germline CDR1 and CDR2 sequences are LGHNA and YSLEER. Trimming at V came to 4 bases and at J to 3 bases, leaving 8 bases not matched to a gene. The CDR3 runs 16 residues. Here the CDR3 reads CASSRGRTGIYNEQFF. The CDR3 DNA reads TGCGCCAGCAGCCGCGGGCGGACAGGGATCTACAATGAGCAGTTCTTC.

This chain connects TRBV20-1 to TRBJ1-4; 7 nucleotides match TRBD1. The CDR3 has 15 residues. Germline values: CDR1 DFQATT, CDR2 SNEGSKA (reference sequence). V gave up 6 bases and J gave up 4 bases; unmatched junction bases: 11. In nucleotides, the CDR3 is TGCAGTGCCCACCAGGGGGGCAGGCTTAATGAAAAACTGTTTTTT. It codes for CSAHQGGRLNEKLFF.

The V call is TRBV3-1, the J call TRBJ1-1; D call uncertain. Trimming removed 3 bases at V and 1 base at J, with 6 bases between. Germline V gene sequence: CDR1 LGHDT, CDR2 YNNKEL (reference sequence). CDR3 size: 13 residues. Here the CDR3 reads CASSQGTNTEAFF. The CDR3 DNA follows: TGTGCCAGCAGCCAGGGTACGAACACTGAAGCTTTCTTT.

This clonotype has at least ten counts. V and J are TRBV7-2 and TRBJ2-7; D unresolved. The CDR3 is 15 residues long. Between the trimmed V and J ends, which lost 4 bases and 2 bases, there was a span of 15 bases. Germline CDR1 is SGHTA and CDR2 is FQGNSA. This CDR3 reads CASSSSTYPAYEQYF. The CDR3 DNA reads as TGTGCCAGCAGCTCCTCGACATACCCTGCCTACGAGCAGTACTTC.

In this sample, this clonotype turned up a few times. This chain links TRBV19 with TRBJ1-6; no clear D. The CDR3 is 12 residues long. The germline V and J ends were trimmed by 8 bases and 10 bases, with 12 bases remaining between them. Germline V gene data show CDR1 as LNHDA and CDR2 as SQIVND (reference sequence). The CDR3 bases are TGTGCCAGTCGGTGGCGGGGATCACCCCTCCACTTT. Translated: CASRWRGSPLHF.

This sequence joins TRBV7-2 and TRBJ2-1; D gene ambiguous. Germline V gene data show CDR1 as SGHTA and CDR2 as FQGNSA. V gave up 3 bases and J gave up 3 bases, with 12 bases separating them. This CDR3 contains 15 residues. The CDR3 reads CASSFLESFYNEQFF. For the CDR3, the DNA is TGTGCCAGCAGCTTTCTAGAGAGCTTCTACAATGAGCAGTTCTTC. The full variable domain, in which reference TRBV7-2 and TRBJ2-1 provide the parts outside the CDR3, is GAGVSQSPSNKVTEKGKDVELRCDPISGHTALYWYRQSLGQGLEFLIYFQGNSAPDKSGLPSDRFSAERTGGSVSTLTIQRTQQEDSAVYLCASSFLESFYNEQFFGPGTRLTVL.

This clonotype was detected once. V gene TRBV5-6 combines with J gene TRBJ2-3; 11 bases fit TRBD2. Germline V gives CDR1 SGHDT, CDR2 YYEEEE. This CDR3 has 16 amino acids. With V trimmed by 9 bases and J by 3 bases, 12 bases remained unmatched. As DNA, the CDR3 is TGTGCCACAAAAAAACTAGCGGGAGATGCAACAGATACGCAGTATTTT. This translates into CATKKLAGDATDTQYF.

The chain is built from TRBV12-3 or TRBV12-4 and TRBJ1-3, with D maybe TRBD1 (5 bases). This CDR3 has 14 amino acids. V lost 6 bases, J lost 3 bases, and 12 bases lay in between. CDR3 loop: CASSPSQGGNTIYF. The DNA of the CDR3 is TGTGCCAGCAGCCCCTCCCAGGGTGGAAACACCATATATTTT.

The chain joins TRBV7-9 to TRBJ1-1; D is unclear. Trimming shortened V by 6 bases and J by 1 base, and 9 bases separated the two germline ends. This CDR3 has 13 amino acids. CDR1 and CDR2 from the germline V gene are SEHNR and FQNEAQ (reference sequence). In DNA, the CDR3 is TGTGCCAGCAGACCGGACGGGAACACTGAAGCTTTCTTT. Amino acids: CASRPDGNTEAFF.

This clonotype showed up just a few times. The J gene is TRBJ2-1, the V gene TRBV6-1; no reliable D call. Trimming cost V 1 base and J 3 bases, with 4 bases left between them. The germline CDR1 and CDR2 sequences are MNHNS and SASEGT. This CDR3 is built from 13 residues. Written as DNA, the CDR3 is TGTGCCAGCAGTGAAGACAGCTACAATGAGCAGTTCTTC. It translates to CASSEDSYNEQFF.

This clonotype was seen repeatedly, ten times or more. The V and J genes are TRBV12-3 or TRBV12-4 and TRBJ2-7; no clear D gene. The length of the CDR3 is 11 residues. Trimming removed 7 bases from V and 4 bases from J, with 8 bases in between. This CDR3 reads CASKWGYEQYF. The CDR3 nucleotides read TGTGCCAGCAAGTGGGGATACGAGCAGTACTTC.

The rearrangement links TRBV4-3 to TRBJ2-5, with 9 nucleotides matching TRBD2. The CDR3 runs to 15 residues. The germline V gene has CDR1 LGHNA and CDR2 YSLEER. The J segment lost 11 bases and the V segment lost 0 bases, leaving 10 bases of the junction unmatched. The CDR3 sequence: CASSQDSGGPLRQYF. The CDR3 DNA reads TGCGCCAGCAGCCAAGATAGCGGGGGCCCCCTACGGCAGTACTTC.